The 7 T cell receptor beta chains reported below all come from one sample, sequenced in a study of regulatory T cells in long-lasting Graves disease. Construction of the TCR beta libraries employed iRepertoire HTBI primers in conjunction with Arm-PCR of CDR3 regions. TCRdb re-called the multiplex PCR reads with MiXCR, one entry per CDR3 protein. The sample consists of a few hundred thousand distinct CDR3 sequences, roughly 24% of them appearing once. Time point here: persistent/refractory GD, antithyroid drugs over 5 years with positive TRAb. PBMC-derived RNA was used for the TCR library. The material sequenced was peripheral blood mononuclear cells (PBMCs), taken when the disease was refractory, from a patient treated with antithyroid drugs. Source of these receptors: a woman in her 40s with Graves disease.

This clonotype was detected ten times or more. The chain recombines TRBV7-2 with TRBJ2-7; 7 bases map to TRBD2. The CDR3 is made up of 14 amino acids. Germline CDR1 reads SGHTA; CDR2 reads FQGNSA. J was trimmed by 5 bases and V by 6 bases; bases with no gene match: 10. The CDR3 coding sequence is TGTGCCAGCAGTTTCCGACTAGCAAGGCACGAGCAGTACTTC. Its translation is CASSFRLARHEQYF.

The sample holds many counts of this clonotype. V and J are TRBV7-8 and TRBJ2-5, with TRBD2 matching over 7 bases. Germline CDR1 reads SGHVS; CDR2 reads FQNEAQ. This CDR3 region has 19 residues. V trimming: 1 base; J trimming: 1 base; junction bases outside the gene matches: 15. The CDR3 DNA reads TGTGCCAGCAGCTTAGTCCCGGGACTAAGTCGGGGGAGCCAAGAGACCCAGTACTTC. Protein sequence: CASSLVPGLSRGSQETQYF. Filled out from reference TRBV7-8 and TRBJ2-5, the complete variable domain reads GAGVSQSPRYKVAKRGQDVALRCDPISGHVSLFWYQQALGQGPEFLTYFQNEAQLDKSGLPSDRFFAERPEGSVSTLKIQRTQQEDSAVYLCASSLVPGLSRGSQETQYFGPGTRLLVL.

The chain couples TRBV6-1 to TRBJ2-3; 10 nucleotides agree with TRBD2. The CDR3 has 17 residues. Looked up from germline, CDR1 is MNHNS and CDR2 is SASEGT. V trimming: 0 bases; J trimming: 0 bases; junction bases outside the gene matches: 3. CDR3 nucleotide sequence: TGTGCCAGCAGTGAAGCCCTAGCGGGGGATAGCACAGATACGCAGTATTTT. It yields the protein CASSEALAGDSTDTQYF.

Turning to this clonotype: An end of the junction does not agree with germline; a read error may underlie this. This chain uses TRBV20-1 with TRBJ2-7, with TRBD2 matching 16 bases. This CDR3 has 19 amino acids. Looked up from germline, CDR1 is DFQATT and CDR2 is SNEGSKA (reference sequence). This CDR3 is CSARLGTSGRATVSYGQYF. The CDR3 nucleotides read TGCAGTGCTAGATTAGGGACTAGCGGGAGGGCCACGGTATCCTACGGGCAGTACTTC.

The CDR3 coding sequence is TGTGCCAGCAGTTCGACTAGCGGGAGAATATACTTC. Its translation is CASSSTSGRIYF. This chain uses TRBV27 with TRBJ2-7; 12 nucleotides agree with TRBD2. Unmatched junction bases numbered 5, after V lost 4 bases and J lost 13 bases. CDR1 and CDR2 from the germline V gene are MNHEY and SMNVEV (reference sequence). The CDR3 is 12 residues long.

CDR3 residues: CASSLVTQETQYF. The DNA for the CDR3 is TGTGCCAGCAGCTTAGTTACTCAAGAGACCCAGTACTTC. The chain joins TRBV7-9 to TRBJ2-5; unclear D gene. CDR3 length: 13 amino acids. Trimming cost V 1 base and J 2 bases, with 5 bases left between them. Germline-derived CDR1 and CDR2 are SEHNR and FQNEAQ (reference sequence).

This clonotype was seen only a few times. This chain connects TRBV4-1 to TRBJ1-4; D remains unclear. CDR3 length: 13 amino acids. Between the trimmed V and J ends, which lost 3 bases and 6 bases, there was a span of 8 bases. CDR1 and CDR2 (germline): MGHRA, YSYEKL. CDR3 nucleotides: TGCGCCAGCAGCCAGATCAATGATGAAAAACTGTTTTTT. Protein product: CASSQINDEKLFF.